A single sample gave rise to the 20 T cell receptor beta chains below, sequenced in a study of blood T cell repertoires in COVID-19. Repertoires were generated with immunoSEQ multiplex PCR, while TCRdb's copy carries only in-frame clones and drops some. The data hold approximately 71,000 clones, with around 80% observed a single time. Sequences were obtained from peripheral blood. These receptors came from a human donor in a cohort sampled during active COVID-19.

The chain joins TRBV28 to TRBJ2-1; TRBD2 might be the D (6 bases). CDR3 length: 14 amino acids. Per germline, CDR1 MDHEN and CDR2 SYDVKM. Trimming stripped 6 bases from V and 5 bases from J, with 14 bases between. CDR3 DNA: TGTGCCAGCAGGCCGGAGGGCACCCACAATGAGCAGTTCTTC. Amino acids: CASRPEGTHNEQFF.

The CDR3 nucleotides read TGTGCCAGCAGGGAGGTCAATGAGCAGTTCTTC. Protein product: CASREVNEQFF. The chain couples TRBV6-5 to TRBJ2-1; maybe TRBD2 (5 bases). Between the trimmed V and J ends, which lost 6 bases and 6 bases, there was a span of 6 bases. This CDR3 is built from 11 residues. Germline CDR1 and CDR2: MNHEY and SVGAGI.

The rearrangement links TRBV29-1 to TRBJ2-7, with no clear D. V was shortened by 6 bases and J by 0 bases, with 12 bases between the two germline ends. Germline V gene sequence: CDR1 SQVTM, CDR2 ANQGSEA. The CDR3 length is 13 residues. The CDR3 sequence: CSVINSGSYEQYF. The CDR3 nucleotides read TGCAGCGTCATAAACTCCGGCTCCTACGAGCAGTACTTC.

The genes are TRBV5-6 and TRBJ1-1; perhaps TRBD1 as D (6 bases). Deletions cut 4 bases from V and 2 bases from J, with 18 bases between. CDR3 size: 16 residues. The V gene's germline CDR1 is SGHDT and CDR2 YYEEEE. CDR3 DNA: TGTGCCAGCAGCCCATTCGACAGGAACCAAAACACTGAAGCTTTCTTT. Encoded protein: CASSPFDRNQNTEAFF.

The rearrangement links TRBV2 to TRBJ2-6; D unclear. The CDR3 contains 16 residues. With 6 bases removed from V and 0 bases from J, the gap between germline ends came to 12 bases. Germline loops: CDR1 SNHLY, CDR2 FYNNEI. The CDR3 nucleotides are TGTGCCAGCAGCTTTTCATCGGGCTCTGGGGCCAACGTCCTGACTTTC. Protein: CASSFSSGSGANVLTF.

The rearrangement links TRBV7-2 to TRBJ2-5; 9 bases are a match to TRBD2. The length of the CDR3 is 14 residues. Germline CDR1 and CDR2: SGHTA and FQGNSA. After removal of 2 bases from V and 5 bases from J, the junction contained 3 bases not matched to a gene. CDR3 loop: CASSLKSGRETQYF. As DNA, the CDR3 is TGTGCCAGCAGCTTAAAGAGCGGGAGGGAGACCCAGTACTTC.

V is TRBV5-6 and J is TRBJ1-1; 7 bases match TRBD1. Germline V gives CDR1 SGHDT, CDR2 YYEEEE. The ends lost 0 bases at V and 4 bases at J; junction bases unmatched: 3. This CDR3 is built from 14 residues. In nucleotides, the CDR3 is TGTGCCAGCAGCTTGGGGGGACAGTTCACTGAAGCTTTCTTT. It encodes CASSLGGQFTEAFF. The whole variable domain, remainder taken from reference TRBV5-6 and TRBJ1-1, is DAGVTQSPTHLIKTRGQQVTLRCSPKSGHDTVSWYQQALGQGPQFIFQYYEEEERQRGNFPDRFSGHQFPNYSSELNVNALLLGDSALYLCASSLGGQFTEAFFGQGTRLTVV.

This clone came up a few times. The J gene is TRBJ2-1, the V gene TRBV7-2; 13 bases align to TRBD2. From germline, CDR1 is SGHTA and CDR2 FQGNSA. The CDR3 consists of 15 residues. Trimming removed 4 bases from V and 6 bases from J; junction bases left unmatched: 3. The CDR3 reads CASSWGLAGTNEQFF. CDR3 coding DNA: TGTGCCAGCAGCTGGGGACTAGCGGGGACCAATGAGCAGTTCTTC.

This chain connects TRBV28 to TRBJ2-7; D is unclear. The V gene's germline CDR1 is MDHEN and CDR2 SYDVKM. V was cut by 5 bases and J by 3 bases, with 14 bases left in between. The CDR3 totals 14 residues. The CDR3 DNA follows: TGTGCCAGCAGTCCCCCACATAGACACTACGAGCAGTACTTC. Its translation: CASSPPHRHYEQYF.

The CDR3 is CASSPRGLAGADGANVLTF. In DNA, the CDR3 is TGTGCCAGCTCACCCCGGGGACTAGCGGGAGCTGACGGGGCCAACGTCCTGACTTTC. V gene TRBV18 combines with J gene TRBJ2-6, with 14 bases matching TRBD2. The junction had 8 bases not matched to a gene; V was cut back by 3 bases and J by 4 bases. From germline, CDR1 is KGHSH and CDR2 LQKENI. The CDR3 length is 19 residues.

The chain employs TRBV4-1 and TRBJ2-3; a weak D match, TRBD2 (6 bases). The CDR3 totals 17 residues. Germline-derived CDR1 and CDR2 are MGHRA and YSYEKL. The V and J ends lost 5 bases and 2 bases respectively, with 20 bases between them. The CDR3 coding sequence is TGCGCCAGCAGCTACGTGGGGAGGTCCCCAAACACAGATACGCAGTATTTT. Protein sequence: CASSYVGRSPNTDTQYF.

The V gene is TRBV2, the J gene TRBJ2-1; the D gene is possibly TRBD1 (6 bases). Trimming removed 4 bases from V and 8 bases from J, with 15 bases in between. CDR3 length: 14 amino acids. The germline CDR1 and CDR2 sequences are SNHLY and FYNNEI. The CDR3 nucleotides read TGTGCCAGCAGTGGGTTGCAGGGGCGCGATGAGCAGTTCTTC. Its protein product is CASSGLQGRDEQFF.

The rearrangement links TRBV6-6 to TRBJ2-2; TRBD1 aligns across 11 bases. The CDR3 is 15 residues long. Germline CDR1 MNHNY, CDR2 SVGAGI (reference sequence). Trimming took 6 bases from V and 4 from J; bases not matched to a gene: 4. The CDR3 loop is CASRWTGGSTGELFF. The CDR3 DNA reads TGTGCCAGCAGGTGGACAGGGGGCAGCACCGGGGAGCTGTTTTTT.

The chain uses TRBV5-1 and TRBJ2-1; D gene ambiguous. Trimming stripped 5 bases from V and 0 bases from J, with 15 bases between. CDR3 size: 16 residues. The germline gives CDR1 SGHRS, CDR2 YFSETQ. CDR3 sequence reads: CASSLESRSSYNEQFF. The CDR3 nucleotides read TGCGCCAGCAGTCTGGAGAGCCGAAGCTCCTACAATGAGCAGTTCTTC.

The table lists this clone with a few counts. The genes are TRBV7-2 and TRBJ1-2; D ambiguous. The CDR3 contains 13 residues. Between the trimmed V and J ends, which lost 6 bases and 3 bases, there was a span of 11 bases. CDR1 and CDR2 from the germline V gene are SGHTA and FQGNSA. CDR3 DNA: TGTGCCAGCAGTTCCACAGTGGACTATGGCTACACCTTC. As protein: CASSSTVDYGYTF.

This rearrangement joins TRBV7-2 to TRBJ1-2; D might be TRBD1 (6 bases). This CDR3 region has 16 residues. Trimming took 3 bases from V and 6 from J, leaving 20 bases between them. CDR1 is SGHTA, CDR2 FQGNSA, per germline. The chain's CDR3 is CASSFSSGGLIDGYTF. The CDR3 DNA follows: TGTGCCAGCAGCTTTTCTTCCGGGGGGCTAATTGATGGCTACACCTTC. Full variable domain (missing parts from reference TRBV7-2 and TRBJ1-2): GAGVSQSPSNKVTEKGKDVELRCDPISGHTALYWYRQSLGQGLEFLIYFQGNSAPDKSGLPSDRFSAERTGGSVSTLTIQRTQQEDSAVYLCASSFSSGGLIDGYTFGSGTRLTVV.

V is TRBV4-3 and J is TRBJ2-7; D is possibly TRBD1 (6 bases). Trimming pared 0 bases from V and 6 bases from J, leaving 15 bases between. Germline V gives CDR1 LGHNA, CDR2 YSLEER. This CDR3 spans 15 amino acids. For the CDR3, the DNA is TGCGCCAGCAGCCAAGATGCGGCAGGGGAACGCGAGCAGTACTTC. Translating it yields CASSQDAAGEREQYF.

This chain uses TRBV29-1 with TRBJ2-5; no clear D gene. Germline CDR1 reads SQVTM; CDR2 reads ANQGSEA. This CDR3 has 11 residues. The CDR3 spells CRVEDQETQYF. CDR3 sequence (DNA): TGCAGGGTAGAGGACCAAGAGACCCAGTACTTC.

V gene TRBV9 combines with J gene TRBJ1-4, with 8 nucleotides matching TRBD1. Per the germline V gene, CDR1 is SGDLS and CDR2 is YYNGEE. The CDR3 has 14 amino acids. The J segment lost 7 bases and the V segment lost 2 bases, leaving 4 bases of the junction unmatched. CDR3 bases: TGTGCCAGCAGCGTCGACAGGGGAGGTGAAAAACTGTTTTTT. It translates to CASSVDRGGEKLFF.

This chain connects TRBV20-1 to TRBJ1-1; no clear D. CDR1 DFQATT and CDR2 SNEGSKA come from the germline V gene (reference sequence). V lost 4 bases and J lost 6, with 9 bases in between. This CDR3 contains 11 residues. The chain's CDR3 is CSAKSNPEAFF. CDR3 in DNA: TGCAGTGCTAAGTCTAACCCTGAAGCTTTCTTT.